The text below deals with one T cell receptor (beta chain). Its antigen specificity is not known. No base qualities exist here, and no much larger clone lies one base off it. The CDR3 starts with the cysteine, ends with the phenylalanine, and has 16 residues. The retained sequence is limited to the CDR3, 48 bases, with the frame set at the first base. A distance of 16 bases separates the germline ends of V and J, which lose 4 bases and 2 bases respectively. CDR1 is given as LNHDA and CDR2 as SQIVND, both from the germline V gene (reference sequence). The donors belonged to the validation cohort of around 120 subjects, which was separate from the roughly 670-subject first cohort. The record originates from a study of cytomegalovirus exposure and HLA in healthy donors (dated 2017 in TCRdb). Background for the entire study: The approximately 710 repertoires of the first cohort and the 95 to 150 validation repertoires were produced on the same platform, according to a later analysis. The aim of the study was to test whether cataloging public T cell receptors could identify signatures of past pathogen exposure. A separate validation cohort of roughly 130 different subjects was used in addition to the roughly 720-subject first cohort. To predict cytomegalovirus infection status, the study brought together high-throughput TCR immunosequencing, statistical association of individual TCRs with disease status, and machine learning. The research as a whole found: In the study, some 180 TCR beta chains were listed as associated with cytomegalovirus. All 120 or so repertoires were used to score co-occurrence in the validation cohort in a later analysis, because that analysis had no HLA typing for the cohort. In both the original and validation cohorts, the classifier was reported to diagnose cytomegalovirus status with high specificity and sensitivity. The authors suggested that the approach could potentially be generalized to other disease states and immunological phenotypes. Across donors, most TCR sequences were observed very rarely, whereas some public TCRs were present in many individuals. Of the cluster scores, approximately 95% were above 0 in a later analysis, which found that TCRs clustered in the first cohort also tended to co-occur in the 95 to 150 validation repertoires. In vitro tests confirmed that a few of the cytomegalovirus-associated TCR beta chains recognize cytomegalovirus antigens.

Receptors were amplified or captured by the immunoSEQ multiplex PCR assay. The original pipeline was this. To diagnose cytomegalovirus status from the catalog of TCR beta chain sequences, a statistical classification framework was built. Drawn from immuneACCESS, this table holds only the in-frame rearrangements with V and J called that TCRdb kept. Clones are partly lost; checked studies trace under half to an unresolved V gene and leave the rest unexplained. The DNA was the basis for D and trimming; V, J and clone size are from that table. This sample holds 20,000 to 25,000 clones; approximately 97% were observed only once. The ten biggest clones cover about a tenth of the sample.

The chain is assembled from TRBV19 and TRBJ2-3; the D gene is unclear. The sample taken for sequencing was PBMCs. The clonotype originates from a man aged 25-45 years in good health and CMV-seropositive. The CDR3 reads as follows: CASSTSLHVLTDTQYF. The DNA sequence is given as TGTGCCAGTAGTACCTCCTTACACGTTCTCACAGATACGCAGTATTTT. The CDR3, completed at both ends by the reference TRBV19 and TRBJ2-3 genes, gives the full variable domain DGGITQSPKYLFRKEGQNVTLSCEQNLNHDAMYWYRQDPGQGLRLIYYSQIVNDFQKGDIAEGYSVSREKKESFPLTVTSAQKNPTAFYLCASSTSLHVLTDTQYFGPGTRLTVL.